Included here is one T cell receptor beta chain sequence, with context. As yet, its antigen is unknown. Per germline, CDR1 DFQATT and CDR2 SNEGSKA (reference sequence). V shed 3 bases, J shed 1 base, and the junction held 3 bases outside the gene matches. The CDR3 runs to 15 residues. This sample is drawn from a study of identical twins. The study, taken as a whole, reports: Compared with models, monozygotic twins showed more out-of-frame TCR alpha sharing. The more abundant beta clonotypes in cord blood had fewer insertions, and memory repertoires did not show this. Out-of-frame alpha sequences shared by twins showed excess low generation probability.

TCRdb re-derived calls from the 5' RACE reads in MiXCR, one entry per CDR3 protein. This table holds 1.5 million to 2 million distinct CDR3 sequences, about 32% found once. Healthy Caucasian donors formed the entire cohort. The TCR originated in a newborn girl in good health. Sequencing used cord blood. The chain employs TRBV20-1 and TRBJ2-2; TRBD2 agrees at 9 bases. CDR3 DNA sequence: TGCAGTGCTAGGCTAGCGGGGAGGAACACCGGGGAGCTGTTTTTT. Amino acid sequence: CSARLAGRNTGELFF.